One sample yielded the 10 T cell receptor beta chains listed below, sequenced in a study of OX40 agonist ivuxolimab in advanced cancers. Sequencing was performed with immunoSEQ multiplex PCR; in TCRdb, only in-frame clones are kept and a portion is missing. The table shows about 73,000 clones, with 92% occurring only once. This sample comprised CD4+ or CD8+ T cells sorted from blood, obtained in a trial of the OX40 agonist ivuxolimab. The receptors were sampled from an adult with an advanced solid tumor such as melanoma, head and neck, liver or kidney cancer.

There are a few counts of this clone. A much larger clone is a single base away; this may be a read error. The chain joins TRBV6-1 to TRBJ2-5, with TRBD2 matching 14 bases. The CDR3 sequence is 15 residues long. CDR1 is MNHNS, CDR2 SASEGT, per germline. Unmatched junction bases numbered 0, after V lost 4 bases and J lost 2 bases. CDR3 sequence reads: CASSGLAGGQETQYF. In nucleotides, the CDR3 is TGTGCCAGCAGTGGACTAGCGGGGGGGCAAGAGACCCAGTACTTC.

The chain combines TRBV11-2 with TRBJ1-1; the D is unclear. Germline V gene lookup returns CDR1 SGHAT and CDR2 FQNNGV. The CDR3 length is 16 residues. Trimming shortened V by 5 bases and J by 2 bases, and 18 bases separated the two germline ends. In DNA form, the CDR3 reads TGTGCCAGCAGCAGACCCGAGACCACGATAAACACTGAAGCTTTCTTT. This sequence encodes CASSRPETTINTEAFF.

This rearrangement joins TRBV7-3 to TRBJ2-7; 12 bases map to TRBD1. The CDR3 covers 16 residues. V gave up 5 bases and J gave up 5 bases; unmatched junction bases: 10. Germline CDR1 is SGHTA and CDR2 is FQGTGA. In DNA, the CDR3 is TGTGCCAGCAGCCCACGCCCGGGACAGGGGGCCCACGAGCAGTACTTC. Amino acids: CASSPRPGQGAHEQYF.

The chain recombines TRBV6-6 with TRBJ1-1, with D possibly TRBD1 on 6 matching bases. This CDR3 region has 15 residues. Germline CDR1 is MNHNY and CDR2 is SVGAGI (reference sequence). Trimming pared 0 bases from V and 5 bases from J, leaving 13 bases between. CDR3: CASSYSSNRVTEAFF. CDR3 DNA: TGTGCCAGCAGTTACTCGAGTAACAGGGTTACTGAAGCTTTCTTT.

The chain combines TRBV27 with TRBJ2-7; TRBD1 matches at 8 bases. Trimming cost V 6 bases and J 2 bases; bases outside gene matches: 9. CDR1 and CDR2 from the germline V gene are MNHEY and SMNVEV (reference sequence). There are 15 residues in the CDR3. CDR3 coding DNA: TGTGCCAGCAGACCAGGGGGCGAAGGTCCCTACGAGCAGTACTTC. Its protein is CASRPGGEGPYEQYF.

This chain links TRBV4-1 with TRBJ2-7; perhaps TRBD1 as D (5 bases). Trimming took off 0 bases at V and 5 bases at J, with 17 bases between the two ends. The germline CDR1 and CDR2 sequences are MGHRA and YSYEKL. CDR3 length: 16 amino acids. CDR3 amino acids: CASSQDLSLGAHEQYF. As DNA, the CDR3 is TGCGCCAGCAGCCAAGATCTCTCCCTTGGGGCCCACGAGCAGTACTTC.

The gene calls are TRBV29-1 and TRBJ1-2, with TRBD1 matching 7 bases. CDR1 and CDR2 from the germline V gene are SQVTM and ANQGSEA. CDR3 length: 14 amino acids. With 7 bases clipped from V and 4 bases from J, the junction kept 12 bases outside the gene matches. CDR3 loop: CSALRQGPPYGYTF. For the CDR3, the DNA is TGCAGCGCACTTCGACAGGGACCACCCTATGGCTACACCTTC.

This chain connects TRBV7-8 to TRBJ2-7; D is tentatively TRBD1 or TRBD2 (6 bases each). V was shortened by 5 bases and J by 3 bases, with 17 bases between the two germline ends. Germline CDR1 and CDR2: SGHVS and FQNEAQ. This CDR3 has 15 amino acids. CDR3 residues: CASSLPGAGVYEQYF. The CDR3 DNA reads TGTGCCAGCAGCCTCCCGGGAGCAGGGGTCTACGAGCAGTACTTC.

This sequence joins TRBV6-5 and TRBJ2-5, with TRBD2 matching over 9 bases. CDR3 length equals 14 residues. CDR1 and CDR2 (germline): MNHEY, SVGAGI. V shed 2 bases, J shed 5 bases, and the junction held 3 bases outside the gene matches. This CDR3 is CASSYAGGLETQYF. In DNA form, the CDR3 reads TGTGCCAGCAGTTACGCGGGGGGGCTTGAGACCCAGTACTTC.

This chain uses TRBV7-9 with TRBJ2-6; D remains ambiguous. The germline CDR1 and CDR2 sequences are SEHNR and FQNEAQ (reference sequence). The ends were cut back, 4 bases at V and 0 bases at J, with 4 bases in the middle. The CDR3 loop spans 14 amino acids. The CDR3 DNA sequence: TGTGCCAGCAGCTACCCCTCTGGGGCCAACGTCCTGACTTTC. Translating it yields CASSYPSGANVLTF.